This is a list of T cell receptor beta chains from one sample in a study of shared clonotypes between healthy human individuals. This table comes from immunoSEQ multiplex PCR, and its TCRdb copy is limited to in-frame clones, with some not included. Of about a million clones listed, roughly 80% are singletons. Sequencing used memory CD4+ T cells from PBMCs. The receptors stem from a man younger than 30 in good health. Some clones in this sample may be carry-over from other donors' samples. CDR3s include the opening cysteine and the closing phenylalanine or tryptophan. Each record gives: V gene, D gene, clone size, J gene, CDR3 protein, CDR3 DNA. D genes are given only for firm matches. For some rows the clone size is stated as once, few or many, or as a class when expanded; others skip it.

v_gene: TRBV5-1
d_gene: -
abundance: -
j_gene: TRBJ2-7
CDR3aa: CASSLEGGISYEQYF
CDR3nt: TGCGCCAGCAGCTTGGAGGGAGGCATCTCCTACGAGCAGTACTTC

v_gene: TRBV7-2
d_gene: -
abundance: -
j_gene: TRBJ2-7
CDR3aa: CASSLGDPPSYEQYF
CDR3nt: TGTGCCAGCAGCTTGGGTGACCCACCGTCCTACGAGCAGTACTTC

v_gene: TRBV18
d_gene: -
abundance: -
j_gene: TRBJ2-2
CDR3aa: CASSPDRYNTGELFF
CDR3nt: TGTGCCAGCTCACCAGACAGATACAACACCGGGGAGCTGTTTTTT

v_gene: TRBV10-3
d_gene: -
abundance: -
j_gene: TRBJ1-2
CDR3aa: CAISEEKTNYGYTF
CDR3nt: TGTGCCATCAGTGAAGAAAAGACTAACTATGGCTACACCTTC

v_gene: TRBV6-5
d_gene: -
abundance: -
j_gene: TRBJ2-3
CDR3aa: CASRRDTGTDTQYF
CDR3nt: TGTGCCAGCAGAAGAGACACCGGCACAGATACGCAGTATTTT

v_gene: TRBV11-3
d_gene: TRBD1
abundance: -
j_gene: TRBJ2-3
CDR3aa: CASSSRTGSDTQYF
CDR3nt: TGTGCCAGCAGCTCCCGGACAGGGTCGGATACGCAGTATTTT

v_gene: TRBV7-9
d_gene: TRBD2
abundance: -
j_gene: TRBJ2-3
CDR3aa: CASRTGLAFDTQYF
CDR3nt: TGTGCCAGCAGGACGGGACTAGCTTTTGACACGCAGTATTTT

v_gene: TRBV18
d_gene: -
abundance: -
j_gene: TRBJ2-5
CDR3aa: CASSPMVRRRDQETQYF
CDR3nt: TGTGCCAGCTCACCAATGGTTCGCCGGCGGGATCAAGAGACCCAGTACTTC

v_gene: TRBV11-2
d_gene: -
abundance: -
j_gene: TRBJ2-3
CDR3aa: CASSAYSGRAQYF
CDR3nt: TGTGCCAGCAGCGCCTATAGCGGTCGGGCGCAGTATTTT

v_gene: TRBV20-1
d_gene: TRBD2
abundance: -
j_gene: TRBJ2-5
CDR3aa: CSLAGEETQYF
CDR3nt: TGCTCACTAGCGGGAGAAGAGACCCAGTACTTC

v_gene: TRBV5-1
d_gene: TRBD1
abundance: -
j_gene: TRBJ1-2
CDR3aa: CASSLNSGQDGGYTF
CDR3nt: TGCGCCAGCAGCTTGAACTCGGGACAGGACGGTGGCTACACCTTC

v_gene: TRBV5-1
d_gene: -
abundance: -
j_gene: TRBJ2-7
CDR3aa: CASSLIGFDEQYF
CDR3nt: TGCGCCAGCAGCCTGATTGGGTTCGACGAGCAGTACTTC

v_gene: TRBV18
d_gene: TRBD2
abundance: -
j_gene: TRBJ2-5
CDR3aa: CASSPTISGSGETQYF
CDR3nt: TGTGCCAGCTCACCGACAATTAGCGGGAGCGGAGAGACCCAGTACTTC

v_gene: TRBV5-1
d_gene: -
abundance: once
j_gene: TRBJ1-4
CDR3aa: CASRRGTNEKLFF
CDR3nt: TGCGCCAGCAGACGGGGTACTAATGAAAAACTGTTTTTT

v_gene: TRBV30
d_gene: -
abundance: -
j_gene: TRBJ2-7
CDR3aa: CAWRGNLRHHYEQYF
CDR3nt: TGTGCCTGGAGGGGAAACCTGCGACACCACTACGAGCAGTACTTC

v_gene: TRBV11-2
d_gene: -
abundance: -
j_gene: TRBJ1-4
CDR3aa: CASSLAGAATNEKLFF
CDR3nt: TGTGCCAGCAGCTTAGCAGGGGCTGCAACTAATGAAAAACTGTTTTTT

v_gene: TRBV28
d_gene: TRBD2
abundance: -
j_gene: TRBJ2-3
CDR3aa: CASSPLRLAGGTGDTQYF
CDR3nt: TGTGCCAGCAGTCCCCTCCGACTAGCGGGAGGCACTGGGGATACGCAGTATTTT

v_gene: TRBV29-1
d_gene: -
abundance: -
j_gene: TRBJ1-2
CDR3aa: CSVVEGYTF
CDR3nt: TGCAGCGTTGTGGAGGGCTACACCTTC

v_gene: TRBV18
d_gene: TRBD2
abundance: -
j_gene: TRBJ2-1
CDR3aa: CASSPGTSGSHEQFF
CDR3nt: TGTGCCAGCTCACCAGGGACTAGCGGGAGTCATGAGCAGTTCTTC

v_gene: TRBV7-9
d_gene: TRBD1
abundance: -
j_gene: TRBJ1-4
CDR3aa: CASSLGQGGIGKLFF
CDR3nt: TGTGCCAGCAGCTTAGGACAGGGCGGAATAGGAAAACTGTTTTTT

v_gene: TRBV5-4
d_gene: -
abundance: -
j_gene: TRBJ2-2
CDR3aa: CASSPVTGMKDTGELFF
CDR3nt: TGTGCCAGCAGCCCCGTTACAGGGATGAAGGACACCGGGGAGCTGTTTTTT

v_gene: TRBV7-9
d_gene: TRBD1
abundance: -
j_gene: TRBJ2-7
CDR3aa: CASSPGTGREQYF
CDR3nt: TGTGCCAGCAGCCCCGGGACAGGAAGAGAGCAGTACTTC

v_gene: TRBV6-1
d_gene: -
abundance: -
j_gene: TRBJ2-1
CDR3aa: CASSEPGMNNEQFF
CDR3nt: TGTGCCAGCAGTGAGCCAGGGATGAACAATGAGCAGTTCTTC

v_gene: TRBV29-1
d_gene: -
abundance: -
j_gene: TRBJ2-5
CDR3aa: CSAGQETQYF
CDR3nt: TGCAGCGCTGGGCAAGAGACCCAGTACTTC

v_gene: TRBV14
d_gene: -
abundance: few
j_gene: TRBJ1-2
CDR3aa: CASSPTGSSPYGYTF
CDR3nt: TGTGCCAGCAGCCCGACAGGTTCTTCCCCCTATGGCTACACCTTC

v_gene: TRBV30
d_gene: -
abundance: -
j_gene: TRBJ2-1
CDR3aa: CAWGGGHEQFF
CDR3nt: TGTGCCTGGGGGGGTGGCCATGAGCAGTTCTTC

v_gene: TRBV5-1
d_gene: -
abundance: -
j_gene: TRBJ2-3
CDR3aa: CASSRGESDTQYF
CDR3nt: TGCGCCAGCAGCAGGGGAGAATCGGATACGCAGTATTTT

v_gene: TRBV10-3
d_gene: -
abundance: -
j_gene: TRBJ1-1
CDR3aa: CAISESGGQGAFF
CDR3nt: TGTGCCATCAGTGAGTCGGGAGGCCAAGGAGCTTTCTTT

v_gene: TRBV5-1
d_gene: TRBD1
abundance: -
j_gene: TRBJ2-7
CDR3aa: CASSLRTGLGDEQYF
CDR3nt: TGCGCCAGCAGCCTACGGACAGGGCTGGGCGACGAGCAGTACTTC

v_gene: TRBV28
d_gene: -
abundance: -
j_gene: TRBJ1-3
CDR3aa: CASSPGTGNTIYF
CDR3nt: TGTGCCAGCAGTCCAGGGACTGGAAACACCATATATTTT

v_gene: TRBV9
d_gene: -
abundance: -
j_gene: TRBJ1-1
CDR3aa: CASSVESAGNTEAFF
CDR3nt: TGTGCCAGCAGCGTAGAGTCGGCAGGGAACACTGAAGCTTTCTTT

v_gene: TRBV6-1
d_gene: TRBD2
abundance: -
j_gene: TRBJ2-7
CDR3aa: CASTGTGTIPYEQYF
CDR3nt: TGTGCCAGCACGGGGACCGGGACTATCCCCTACGAGCAGTACTTC

v_gene: TRBV5-1
d_gene: -
abundance: -
j_gene: TRBJ2-7
CDR3aa: CASSLAGAAEQYF
CDR3nt: TGCGCCAGCAGCTTGGCGGGAGCAGCCGAGCAGTACTTC

v_gene: TRBV4-1
d_gene: TRBD1
abundance: -
j_gene: TRBJ2-7
CDR3aa: CASSQVWDSPSYEQYF
CDR3nt: TGCGCCAGCAGCCAGGTTTGGGACAGCCCTTCCTACGAGCAGTACTTC

v_gene: TRBV5-1
d_gene: -
abundance: -
j_gene: TRBJ1-3
CDR3aa: CASSKDSSGNTIYF
CDR3nt: TGCGCCAGCAGCAAGGACAGCTCTGGAAACACCATATATTTT

v_gene: TRBV29-1
d_gene: -
abundance: -
j_gene: TRBJ2-1
CDR3aa: CSVVSTDFYNEQFF
CDR3nt: TGCAGCGTTGTTTCGACCGATTTCTACAATGAGCAGTTCTTC

v_gene: TRBV10-1
d_gene: -
abundance: -
j_gene: TRBJ1-5
CDR3aa: CASRDRSNQPQHF
CDR3nt: TGCGCCAGCAGGGACCGGAGCAATCAGCCCCAGCATTTT

v_gene: TRBV30
d_gene: TRBD2
abundance: -
j_gene: TRBJ2-7
CDR3aa: CAWSAIRTSGNYEQYF
CDR3nt: TGTGCCTGGAGTGCCATTAGGACTAGCGGAAACTACGAGCAGTACTTC

v_gene: TRBV6-1
d_gene: -
abundance: -
j_gene: TRBJ2-1
CDR3aa: CASSEWRGYNEQFF
CDR3nt: TGTGCCAGCAGTGAGTGGAGGGGTTACAATGAGCAGTTCTTC

v_gene: TRBV5-4
d_gene: -
abundance: -
j_gene: TRBJ2-7
CDR3aa: CASSFSSADATAREQYF
CDR3nt: TGTGCCAGCAGCTTTAGTTCAGCAGACGCCACCGCCCGGGAGCAGTACTTC

v_gene: TRBV19
d_gene: -
abundance: -
j_gene: TRBJ2-4
CDR3aa: CASSRELDRGWVFHF
CDR3nt: TGTGCCAGTAGTAGGGAATTGGACCGGGGCTGGGTTTTTCACTTC

v_gene: TRBV9
d_gene: -
abundance: -
j_gene: TRBJ1-5
CDR3aa: CASSVGGNSNQPQHF
CDR3nt: TGTGCCAGCAGCGTAGGCGGCAATAGCAATCAGCCCCAGCATTTT

v_gene: TRBV7-3
d_gene: -
abundance: -
j_gene: TRBJ2-5
CDR3aa: CASETQYF
CDR3nt: TGTGCCAGTGAGACCCAGTACTTC

v_gene: TRBV5-1
d_gene: -
abundance: few
j_gene: TRBJ1-1
CDR3aa: CASSFGSGVKGTEAFF
CDR3nt: TGCGCCAGCAGCTTTGGTTCCGGGGTTAAAGGCACTGAAGCTTTCTTT

v_gene: TRBV28
d_gene: TRBD2
abundance: -
j_gene: TRBJ2-3
CDR3aa: CASSPRPGSGRGTDTQYF
CDR3nt: TGTGCCAGCAGCCCCCGCCCCGGGAGCGGGAGGGGTACAGATACGCAGTATTTT

v_gene: TRBV5-1
d_gene: TRBD2
abundance: -
j_gene: TRBJ2-5
CDR3aa: CASSGTSGSREQYF
CDR3nt: TGCGCCAGCAGCGGGACTAGCGGGAGTCGAGAGCAGTACTTC

v_gene: TRBV4-3
d_gene: TRBD1
abundance: -
j_gene: TRBJ2-7
CDR3aa: CASSQVWQGAREQYF
CDR3nt: TGCGCCAGCAGCCAAGTTTGGCAGGGGGCTCGGGAGCAGTACTTC

v_gene: TRBV5-5
d_gene: -
abundance: -
j_gene: TRBJ1-2
CDR3aa: CASSLGARFNYGYTF
CDR3nt: TGTGCCAGCAGCTTGGGGGCGAGATTTAACTATGGCTACACCTTC

v_gene: TRBV19
d_gene: -
abundance: -
j_gene: TRBJ1-2
CDR3aa: CASSPGAISGYGYTF
CDR3nt: TGTGCCAGTAGCCCCGGGGCAATCAGCGGCTATGGCTACACCTTC

v_gene: TRBV7-8
d_gene: -
abundance: -
j_gene: TRBJ2-7
CDR3aa: CASSPADEQYF
CDR3nt: TGTGCCAGCAGCCCGGCTGACGAGCAGTACTTC

v_gene: TRBV7-9
d_gene: TRBD1
abundance: -
j_gene: TRBJ2-7
CDR3aa: CASAGTGYSYEQYF
CDR3nt: TGTGCCTCCGCGGGGACAGGTTATTCCTACGAGCAGTACTTC

v_gene: TRBV6-4
d_gene: -
abundance: -
j_gene: TRBJ1-1
CDR3aa: CASSFDLNTEAFF
CDR3nt: TGTGCCAGCAGTTTCGACCTGAACACTGAAGCTTTCTTT

v_gene: TRBV28
d_gene: -
abundance: -
j_gene: TRBJ1-1
CDR3aa: CASRQRQNTEAFF
CDR3nt: TGTGCCAGCAGACAGAGACAGAACACTGAAGCTTTCTTT

v_gene: TRBV7-8
d_gene: -
abundance: -
j_gene: TRBJ1-1
CDR3aa: CASSWGAGNTEAFF
CDR3nt: TGTGCCAGCAGCTGGGGGGCAGGGAACACTGAAGCTTTCTTT